The sequence of this T cell receptor (beta chain) was determined in a study of T cell responses to AZD1222 COVID-19 vaccine. Study results and caveats: Donors, mostly white British, included more females; clonal diversity was possibly underestimated. Spike-specific TCR depth and breadth grew after two AZD1222 doses. Reports say nearly half of spike-specific TCRs go after unmutated variant regions. Only after the peak T cell response were repertoires sampled.

The germline V gene has CDR1 SGDLS and CDR2 YYNGEE. V lost 2 bases to trimming and J lost 3 bases; unmatched junction nucleotides: 6. The CDR3 has 16 residues. Repertoires were generated with immunoSEQ multiplex PCR, while TCRdb's copy carries only in-frame clones and drops some. The data show 150,000 or so clones, around 85% seen once. As regards this clone: Its antigen is undetermined.

The sample was peripheral blood, taken on day 0 of MenACWY control vaccination. The chain uses TRBV9 and TRBJ2-2; 8 nucleotides line up with TRBD2. The sequence was collected from an adult in good health. Here the CDR3 reads CASSVPSGLYTGELFF. In nucleotides, the CDR3 is TGTGCCAGCAGCGTGCCTAGCGGGCTTTACACCGGGGAGCTGTTTTTT. Full variable domain (outside the CDR3, taken from reference TRBV9 and TRBJ2-2): DSGVTQTPKHLITATGQRVTLRCSPRSGDLSVYWYQQSLDQGLQFLIQYYNGEERAKGNILERFSAQQFPDLHSELNLSSLELGDSALYFCASSVPSGLYTGELFFGEGSRLTVL.